This T cell receptor beta chain originates from a study of T cells in Graves' hyperthyroidism and ophthalmopathy. General study findings and limits: Within blood appeared most thyroid clonotypes that had expanded above 0.001.

For the diagnoses, clinical symptoms, serum thyroxine and TRAb, thyroid ultrasound and orbital computed tomography were used. There are many counts of this clonotype. No antigen is known for it. The V end lost 5 bases, the J end lost 2 bases, and 12 bases lay between the germline ends. The CDR3 runs to 13 residues. CDR1 GTSNPN and CDR2 SVGIG come from the germline V gene (reference sequence). TCR beta CDR3 sequences were amplified from RNA transcripts. Carried out on the TCR CDR3, a first-round RT-PCR used the HTBI primer set. TCRdb re-called the multiplex PCR reads through MiXCR, storing one row per CDR3 protein. Counted here are some 650,000 distinct CDR3 sequences, roughly 15% occurring once; the ten biggest clones make up more than 3%.

The clonotype was recovered from a woman between 40 and 50 years old with Graves' ophthalmopathy. The chain is built from TRBV30 and TRBJ1-1; no clear D gene. Sequencing was carried out using blood. DNA of the CDR3: TGTGCCTGGTCGAGGGTCTCAAACACTGAAGCTTTCTTT. It yields the protein CAWSRVSNTEAFF.